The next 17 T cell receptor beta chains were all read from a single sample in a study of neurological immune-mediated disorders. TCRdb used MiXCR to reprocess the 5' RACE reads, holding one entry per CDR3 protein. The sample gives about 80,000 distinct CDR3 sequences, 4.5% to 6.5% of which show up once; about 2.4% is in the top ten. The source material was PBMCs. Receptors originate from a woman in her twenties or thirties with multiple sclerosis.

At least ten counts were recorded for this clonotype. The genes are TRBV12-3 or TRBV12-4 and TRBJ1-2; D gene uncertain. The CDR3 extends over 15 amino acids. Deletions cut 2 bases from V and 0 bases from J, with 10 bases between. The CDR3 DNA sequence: TGTGCCAGCAGTTTATTCACACGGGCTAACTATGGCTACACCTTC. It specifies CASSLFTRANYGYTF.

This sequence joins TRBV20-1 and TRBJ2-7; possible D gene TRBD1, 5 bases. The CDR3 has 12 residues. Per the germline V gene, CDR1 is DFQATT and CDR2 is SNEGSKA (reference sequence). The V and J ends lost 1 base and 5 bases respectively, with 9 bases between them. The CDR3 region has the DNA TGCAGTGCTAGAGCGCCAGGGAACGAGCAGTACTTC. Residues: CSARAPGNEQYF.

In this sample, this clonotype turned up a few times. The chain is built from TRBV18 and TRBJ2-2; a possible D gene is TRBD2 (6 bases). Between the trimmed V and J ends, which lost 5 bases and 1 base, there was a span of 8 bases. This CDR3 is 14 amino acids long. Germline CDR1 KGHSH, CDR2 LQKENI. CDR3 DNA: TGTGCCAGCTCAGGGGACTTGAACACCGGGGAGCTGTTTTTT. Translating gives CASSGDLNTGELFF.

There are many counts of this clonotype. The CDR3 protein is CASRGLLGRTGGAGDTGELFF. The CDR3 DNA reads TGTGCCAGCAGGGGCCTTCTTGGGAGGACAGGGGGCGCGGGTGACACCGGGGAGCTGTTTTTT. The rearrangement links TRBV12-3 or TRBV12-4 to TRBJ2-2, with 11 positions matching TRBD1. V lost 6 bases and J lost 3; bases outside the gene matches: 21. The CDR3 runs to 21 residues.

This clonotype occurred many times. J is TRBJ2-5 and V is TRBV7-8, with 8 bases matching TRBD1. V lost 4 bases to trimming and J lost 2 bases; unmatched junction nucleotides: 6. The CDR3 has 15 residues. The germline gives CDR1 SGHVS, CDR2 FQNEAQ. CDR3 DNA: TGTGCCAGCAGCTCCAGGGGGCTCGCTCAAGAGACCCAGTACTTC. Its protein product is CASSSRGLAQETQYF. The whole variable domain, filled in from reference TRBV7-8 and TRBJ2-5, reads GAGVSQSPRYKVAKRGQDVALRCDPISGHVSLFWYQQALGQGPEFLTYFQNEAQLDKSGLPSDRFFAERPEGSVSTLKIQRTQQEDSAVYLCASSSRGLAQETQYFGPGTRLLVL.

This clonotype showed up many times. The CDR3 DNA sequence: TGTGCCAGCAGTTTGGAGGGACAGGCATATCAGCCCCAGCATTTT. Amino acid sequence: CASSLEGQAYQPQHF. The rearrangement links TRBV28 to TRBJ1-5; 8 bases match TRBD1. V was clipped by 3 bases and J by 5 bases; unmatched bases: 6. Germline CDR1 is MDHEN and CDR2 is SYDVKM. CDR3 size: 15 residues.

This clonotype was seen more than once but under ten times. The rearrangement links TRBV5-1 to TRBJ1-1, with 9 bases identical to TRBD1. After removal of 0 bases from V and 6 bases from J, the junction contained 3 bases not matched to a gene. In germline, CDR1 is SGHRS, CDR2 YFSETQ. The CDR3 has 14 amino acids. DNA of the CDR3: TGCGCCAGCAGCTTGGGGACAGGGGAGGCTGAAGCTTTCTTT. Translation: CASSLGTGEAEAFF.

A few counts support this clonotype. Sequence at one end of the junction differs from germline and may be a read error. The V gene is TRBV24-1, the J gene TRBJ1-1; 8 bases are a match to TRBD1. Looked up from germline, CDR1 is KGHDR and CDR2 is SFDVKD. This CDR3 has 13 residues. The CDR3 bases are TGTGCCAACAGTGATTCGGACAGGGAAGAAGCTTTCTTT. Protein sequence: CANSDSDREEAFF.

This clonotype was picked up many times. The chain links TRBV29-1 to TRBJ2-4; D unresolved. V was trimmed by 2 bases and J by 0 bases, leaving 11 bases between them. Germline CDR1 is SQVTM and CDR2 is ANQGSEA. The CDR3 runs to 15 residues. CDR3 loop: CSVELAVPAKNIQYF. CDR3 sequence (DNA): TGCAGCGTTGAATTGGCAGTTCCAGCCAAAAACATTCAGTACTTC.

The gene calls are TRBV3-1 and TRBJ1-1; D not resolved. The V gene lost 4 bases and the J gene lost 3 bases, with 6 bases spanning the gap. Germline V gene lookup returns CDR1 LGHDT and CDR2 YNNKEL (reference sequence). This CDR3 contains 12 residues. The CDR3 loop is CASSPDDTEAFF. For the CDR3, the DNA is TGTGCCAGCAGCCCGGATGACACTGAAGCTTTCTTT.

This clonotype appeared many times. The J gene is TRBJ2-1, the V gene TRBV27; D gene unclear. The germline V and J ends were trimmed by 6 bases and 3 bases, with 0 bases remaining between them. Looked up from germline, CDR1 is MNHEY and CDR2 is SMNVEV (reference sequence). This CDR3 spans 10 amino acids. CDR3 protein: CASSYNEQFF. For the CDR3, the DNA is TGTGCCAGCAGCTACAATGAGCAGTTCTTC.

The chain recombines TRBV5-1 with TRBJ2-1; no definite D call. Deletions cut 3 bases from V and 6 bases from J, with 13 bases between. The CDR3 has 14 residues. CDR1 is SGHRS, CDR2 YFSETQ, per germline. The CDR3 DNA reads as TGCGCCAGCAGCTCGGACCGCGGCAGCAATGAGCAGTTCTTC. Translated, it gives CASSSDRGSNEQFF.

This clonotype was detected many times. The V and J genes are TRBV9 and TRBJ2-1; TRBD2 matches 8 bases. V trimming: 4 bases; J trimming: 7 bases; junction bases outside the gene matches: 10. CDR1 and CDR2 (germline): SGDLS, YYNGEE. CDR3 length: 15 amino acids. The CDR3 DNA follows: TGTGCCAGCAGCAAGGGCGGGAGGCTTTGGAATGAGCAGTTCTTC. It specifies CASSKGGRLWNEQFF.

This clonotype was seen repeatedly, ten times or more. The CDR3 protein is CASSQGQGHQPQHF. Written as DNA, the CDR3 is TGTGCCAGCAGCCAAGGACAGGGTCATCAGCCCCAGCATTTT. The chain couples TRBV6-5 to TRBJ1-5, with 8 bases fitting TRBD1. CDR1 and CDR2 from the germline V gene are MNHEY and SVGAGI. CDR3 length equals 14 residues. The V segment lost 6 bases and the J segment 5 bases; nucleotides outside the gene matches: 6.

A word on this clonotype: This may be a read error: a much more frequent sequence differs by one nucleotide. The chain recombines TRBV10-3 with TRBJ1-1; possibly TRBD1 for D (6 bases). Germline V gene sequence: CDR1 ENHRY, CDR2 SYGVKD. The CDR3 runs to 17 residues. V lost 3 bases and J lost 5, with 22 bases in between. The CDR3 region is CAISDHGQRIEGTEAFF. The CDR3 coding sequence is TGTGCCATCAGTGACCACGGACAGCGTATTGAGGGGACTGAAGCTTTCTTT.

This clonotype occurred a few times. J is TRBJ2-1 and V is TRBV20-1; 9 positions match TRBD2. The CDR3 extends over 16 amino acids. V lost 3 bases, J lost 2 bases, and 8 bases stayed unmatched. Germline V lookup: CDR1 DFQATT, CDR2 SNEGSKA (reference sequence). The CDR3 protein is CSASYGLAGTYNEQFF. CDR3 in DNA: TGCAGTGCTAGCTACGGGCTAGCGGGGACCTACAATGAGCAGTTCTTC.

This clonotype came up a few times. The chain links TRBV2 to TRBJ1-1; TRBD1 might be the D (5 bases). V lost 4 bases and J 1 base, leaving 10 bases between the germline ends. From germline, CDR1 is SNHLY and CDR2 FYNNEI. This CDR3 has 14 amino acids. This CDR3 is CASSVERGNTEAFF. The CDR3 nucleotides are TGTGCCAGCAGTGTTGAGAGGGGGAACACTGAAGCTTTCTTT.